One and the same sample provided the 21 T cell receptor beta chains below, sequenced in a study of T cell responses to AZD1222 COVID-19 vaccine listed by TCRdb under 2021. To prepare the library, the immunoSEQ multiplex PCR assay was applied. TCRdb limited this immuneACCESS table to in-frame rearrangements with V and J called. A share of clones is missing; checked studies link under half to unresolved V genes, and the rest is unexplained. This sample lists 120,000 or so clones; 70% to 90% were detected once. The ten largest account for about 8.6% of the sample. The sample's time point, from its label and the paper: baseline before first vaccination. Sequenced here: peripheral blood, sampled on day 0 of AZD1222 vaccination. Receptors originate from an adult in good health.

This chain uses TRBV18 with TRBJ2-5; 13 bases align to TRBD2. The CDR3 loop spans 15 amino acids. V was clipped by 4 bases and J by 5 bases; unmatched bases: 4. CDR1 and CDR2 from the germline V gene are KGHSH and LQKENI. CDR3 amino acids: CASSRLAGGLETQYF. In nucleotides, the CDR3 is TGTGCCAGCTCACGACTAGCGGGGGGCCTGGAGACCCAGTACTTC.

This chain connects TRBV29-1 to TRBJ2-7; D uncertain. V lost 7 bases and J lost 5, with 15 bases in between. There are 12 residues in the CDR3. Germline V gives CDR1 SQVTM, CDR2 ANQGSEA. The CDR3 spells CSGLENQDEQYF. The DNA for the CDR3 is TGCAGCGGGCTGGAAAATCAAGACGAGCAGTACTTC.

This rearrangement joins TRBV7-2 to TRBJ2-7; 9 nucleotides agree with TRBD2. With V trimmed by 5 bases and J by 5 bases, 4 bases remained unmatched. This CDR3 contains 13 residues. Per germline, CDR1 SGHTA and CDR2 FQGNSA. CDR3 in DNA: TGTGCCAGCAGCCCCTCTAGCGGGGACGAGCAGTACTTC. Residues: CASSPSSGDEQYF.

This chain links TRBV6-2 or TRBV6-3 with TRBJ2-1; D is uncertain. The CDR3 is 13 residues long. From germline, CDR1 is MNHEY and CDR2 SVGEGT. Trimming took 6 bases from V and 5 from J, leaving 11 bases between them. The CDR3 sequence: CASSETENNEQFF. CDR3 nucleotides: TGTGCCAGCAGCGAAACAGAAAACAATGAGCAGTTCTTC.

The chain has TRBV6-1 and TRBJ1-5, with 7 positions matching TRBD1. Germline V lookup: CDR1 MNHNS, CDR2 SASEGT. The J segment lost 0 bases and the V segment lost 2 bases, leaving 10 bases of the junction unmatched. The CDR3 is 18 amino acids. The CDR3 here is CASSEKGAQGGSNQPQHF. The CDR3 DNA sequence: TGTGCCAGCAGTGAAAAGGGGGCTCAGGGGGGTAGCAATCAGCCCCAGCATTTT.

The genes are TRBV19 and TRBJ1-1; D is unresolved. This CDR3 is 13 amino acids long. Trimming took 3 bases from V and 3 from J, leaving 8 bases between them. Germline loops: CDR1 LNHDA, CDR2 SQIVND (reference sequence). The CDR3 DNA follows: TGTGCCAGTAGTATTGGTAAAGACACTGAAGCTTTCTTT. Its translation is CASSIGKDTEAFF. Looking up the rest from reference TRBV19 and TRBJ1-1 gives the full variable domain: DGGITQSPKYLFRKEGQNVTLSCEQNLNHDAMYWYRQDPGQGLRLIYYSQIVNDFQKGDIAEGYSVSREKKESFPLTVTSAQKNPTAFYLCASSIGKDTEAFFGQGTRLTVV.

The genes are TRBV5-6 and TRBJ2-7; TRBD1 or TRBD2 may be the D gene (5 bases each). Trimming left V 4 bases short and J 4 bases short, with 15 bases between. This CDR3 comprises 14 residues. CDR1 is SGHDT, CDR2 YYEEEE, per germline. This chain's CDR3 is CASSPGPSFYEQYF. CDR3 sequence (DNA): TGTGCCAGCAGCCCGGGACCGAGCTTTTACGAGCAGTACTTC.

This clone has just one count. The chain combines TRBV10-3 with TRBJ1-5, with TRBD1 identical over 7 bases. This CDR3 comprises 16 residues. Unmatched junction bases numbered 6, after V lost 4 bases and J lost 0 bases. Germline V gene sequence: CDR1 ENHRY, CDR2 SYGVKD. The CDR3 DNA follows: TGTGCCATCAGTGTTGGGACAGATATTAGCAATCAGCCCCAGCATTTT. This sequence encodes CAISVGTDISNQPQHF.

The chain carries TRBV19 and TRBJ1-4; 7 bases align to TRBD1. This CDR3 spans 14 amino acids. The V gene end was trimmed by 3 bases and the J gene end by 8 bases; junction bases not matched to a gene: 6. Germline V gives CDR1 LNHDA, CDR2 SQIVND (reference sequence). The CDR3 here is CASSIGQGEEKLFF. The DNA for the CDR3 is TGTGCCAGTAGTATTGGGCAGGGGGAGGAAAAACTGTTTTTT.

The chain combines TRBV7-3 with TRBJ2-1; 8 bases match TRBD1. J lost 8 bases, V lost 1 base, and 13 bases had no gene match. Germline V lookup: CDR1 SGHTA, CDR2 FQGTGA. This CDR3 is 17 amino acids long. This CDR3 is CASSLNGASAGQDEQFF. The CDR3 DNA reads TGTGCCAGCAGCTTAAATGGGGCTAGCGCGGGACAGGATGAGCAGTTCTTC.

The V gene is TRBV2, the J gene TRBJ1-2; 10 nucleotides align to TRBD1. Germline-derived CDR1 and CDR2 are SNHLY and FYNNEI. V trimming: 7 bases; J trimming: 8 bases; junction bases outside the gene matches: 7. This CDR3 region has 13 residues. The CDR3 DNA is TGTGCCAGCAAGAGGACAGGGGGAGAAGGCTACACCTTC. This sequence encodes CASKRTGGEGYTF.

CDR3 amino acids: CASSLGTSRYNEQFF. The DNA for the CDR3 is TGTGCCAGCAGCTTAGGGACTAGCCGTTACAATGAGCAGTTCTTC. The chain joins TRBV11-3 to TRBJ2-1, with 8 bases matching TRBD2. CDR1 SGHNT and CDR2 YENEEA come from the germline V gene. The CDR3 runs to 15 residues. V lost 1 base to trimming and J lost 4 bases; unmatched junction nucleotides: 3.

V usage is TRBV6-5 and J usage is TRBJ2-2; perhaps TRBD1 as D (5 bases). V lost 0 bases to trimming and J lost 4 bases, with 9 bases between them. The germline gives CDR1 MNHEY, CDR2 SVGAGI. This CDR3 has 15 residues. CDR3 coding DNA: TGTGCCAGCAGTTACTCGGCCCAGGGCACCGGGGAGCTGTTTTTT. Its protein is CASSYSAQGTGELFF.

This chain connects TRBV5-1 to TRBJ2-7, with TRBD1 as a possible D gene (6 bases). The CDR3 has 12 residues. Per the germline V gene, CDR1 is SGHRS and CDR2 is YFSETQ. V was trimmed by 4 bases and J by 4 bases, leaving 9 bases between them. CDR3 residues: CASSARGYEQYF. CDR3 nucleotides: TGCGCCAGCAGCGCCAGGGGATACGAGCAGTACTTC.

The chain employs TRBV3-1 (or the pseudogene TRBV3-2) and TRBJ2-3, with 11 bases fitting TRBD2. Germline CDR1 reads LGHDT; CDR2 reads YNNKEL (reference sequence). V shed 4 bases, J shed 0 bases, and the junction held 3 bases outside the gene matches. The CDR3 extends over 16 amino acids. DNA for the CDR3: TGTGCCAGCAGCCTCCGGACTAGCGGGAGCACAGATACGCAGTATTTT. It yields the protein CASSLRTSGSTDTQYF.

The chain couples TRBV7-3 to TRBJ1-1; the D gene is possibly TRBD1 (6 bases). Trimming stripped 5 bases from V and 4 bases from J, with 17 bases between. Germline CDR1 SGHTA, CDR2 FQGTGA. The CDR3 extends over 15 amino acids. The CDR3 spells CASSPHGGGGTEAFF. The CDR3 bases are TGTGCCAGCAGCCCCCATGGGGGCGGAGGCACTGAAGCTTTCTTT.

This chain links TRBV10-3 with TRBJ2-3; unclear D gene. Trimming removed 5 bases at V and 7 bases at J, with 7 bases between. Per the germline V gene, CDR1 is ENHRY and CDR2 is SYGVKD. There are 11 residues in the CDR3. CDR3 nucleotides: TGTGCCATCAGTCCCTCGCATACGCAGTATTTT. It is translated as CAISPSHTQYF.

The J gene is TRBJ2-6, the V gene TRBV4-3; 9 nucleotides match TRBD1. The germline V gene has CDR1 LGHNA and CDR2 YSLEER. The CDR3 contains 18 residues. Losses at the gene ends were 3 bases for V and 4 bases for J; bases not matched to a gene: 10. DNA for the CDR3: TGCGCCAGCAGCCAGAGGGACAGGGCTCTAGGAGGGGCCAACGTCCTGACTTTC. It yields the protein CASSQRDRALGGANVLTF.

The V and J genes are TRBV25-1 and TRBJ1-3; unclear D gene. Germline values: CDR1 MGHDK, CDR2 SYGVNS. The CDR3 is 14 residues long. V lost 3 bases to trimming and J lost 0 bases, with 6 bases between them. The CDR3 bases are TGTGCCAGCAGTGAGAACTTCTCTGGAAACACCATATATTTT. Residues: CASSENFSGNTIYF.

This clone appeared a single time. This rearrangement joins TRBV29-1 to TRBJ1-6, with TRBD1 identical over 10 bases. CDR3 length equals 17 residues. V lost 0 bases and J lost 2; bases outside the gene matches: 4. Germline V gene lookup returns CDR1 SQVTM and CDR2 ANQGSEA. This CDR3 is CSVEDRGTGAYNSPLHF. CDR3 DNA: TGCAGCGTTGAAGATCGGGGGACAGGGGCCTATAATTCACCCCTCCACTTT.

This clone showed up just a few times. The rearrangement uses TRBV5-1 and TRBJ2-4; the D call may be TRBD1 or TRBD2 (7 bases each). Trimming stripped 4 bases from V and 6 bases from J, with 17 bases between. The germline V gene has CDR1 SGHRS and CDR2 YFSETQ. The CDR3 loop spans 15 amino acids. The CDR3 sequence is CASSENQGEGNIQYF. The CDR3 nucleotides read TGCGCCAGCAGCGAAAATCAGGGGGAGGGAAACATTCAGTACTTC.